This TCR beta chain is from a study of blood T cells in healthy people across ages. A second 7 to 11 cycle PCR used barcoded and J-beta primers. TCRdb called the 5' RACE reads again in MiXCR, with one record for every CDR3 protein. The repertoire includes about 1.1 million distinct CDR3 sequences, roughly two fifths of them detected once, and less than 15% sits in the top ten. Germline CDR1 reads DFQATT; CDR2 reads SNEGSKA (reference sequence). This CDR3 has 15 residues. Trimming took off 0 bases at V and 0 bases at J, with 9 bases between the two ends. The V gene is TRBV20-1, the J gene TRBJ2-1, with D unclear. The source material was blood. This TCR derives from a man younger than 30 in good health. For the CDR3, the DNA is TGCAGTGCTAGAGATTGCCGGAGCTCCTACAATGAGCAGTTCTTC. Protein product: CSARDCRSSYNEQFF.